This T cell receptor beta chain came from a study of technical replicates of blood from four donors. Trimming took 4 bases from V and 7 from J; bases not matched to a gene: 4. This CDR3 has 15 amino acids. Germline V gene lookup returns CDR1 MNHEY and CDR2 SVGAGI. The repertoire was sequenced with immunoSEQ multiplex PCR; TCRdb's copy has only in-frame clones and lacks some. This table holds 80,000 to 95,000 clones, around 96% found once. The chain couples TRBV6-5 to TRBJ1-6; TRBD1 aligns across 10 bases. The sequence derives from a human donor in good health. Sequences were obtained from T cells isolated from PBMCs. The CDR3 bases are TGTGCCAGCAGTTCGACGGGACAGGGGAATTCACCCCTCCACTTT. Residues: CASSSTGQGNSPLHF.